This entry lists 27 T cell receptor beta chains sequenced from one sample in a study of CD8 T cells in ankylosing spondylitis. The study, taken as a whole, reports: A TCR beta motif of under 10 highly homologous variants seemed to mark ankylosing spondylitis blood.

No antigen has been identified for these receptors. From the 5' RACE reads, TCRdb called clonotypes with MiXCR, one entry per CDR3 protein. Of 350,000 to 550,000 distinct CDR3 sequences listed, roughly 27% are singletons. Sequences were obtained from blood, either unsorted or a sorted T cell fraction (not recorded which). The receptors were sampled from a male donor with ankylosing spondylitis.

This clonotype has just a few counts. The J gene is TRBJ2-5, the V gene TRBV3-1, with D perhaps TRBD2 (6 bases). CDR1 and CDR2 from the germline V gene are LGHDT and YNNKEL (reference sequence). The CDR3 is 16 amino acids. The V end lost 2 bases, the J end lost 2 bases, and 15 bases lay between the germline ends. CDR3 in DNA: TGTGCCAGCAGCCAATTGGTAGCGGCTATACAAGAGACCCAGTACTTC. It codes for CASSQLVAAIQETQYF.

In this sample, this clonotype turned up many times. This chain uses TRBV5-8 with TRBJ2-2, with 7 bases that match TRBD1. Trimming at V came to 5 bases and at J to 5 bases, leaving 15 bases not matched to a gene. Germline CDR1 is SGHTS and CDR2 is YDEGEE. The CDR3 covers 17 residues. The CDR3 DNA follows: TGTGCCAGCAGAAATATCCGGCGACAGGGCACAACCGGGGAGCTGTTTTTT. This gives the protein CASRNIRRQGTTGELFF. Complete variable domain (other parts from reference TRBV5-8 and TRBJ2-2): EAGVTQSPTHLIKTRGQQATLRCSPISGHTSVYWYQQALGLGLQFLLWYDEGEERNRGNFPPRFSGRQFPNYSSELNVNALELEDSALYLCASRNIRRQGTTGELFFGEGSRLTVL.

The V call is TRBV15, the J call TRBJ2-1; D is uncertain. The CDR3 length is 13 residues. Trimming stripped 4 bases from V and 5 bases from J, with 9 bases between. Per the germline V gene, CDR1 is LNHNV and CDR2 is YYDKDF (reference sequence). CDR3 in DNA: TGTGCCACCAGCAACCAGGTCAACAATGAGCAGTTCTTC. Its protein is CATSNQVNNEQFF.

This clonotype was seen more than once but under ten times. This sequence joins TRBV20-1 and TRBJ1-2; 9 bases match TRBD1. CDR1 DFQATT and CDR2 SNEGSKA come from the germline V gene (reference sequence). After removal of 4 bases from V and 2 bases from J, the junction contained 5 bases not matched to a gene. The CDR3 is made up of 14 amino acids. The CDR3 DNA follows: TGCAGTGCTACCACAGGGGGCCGGAACTATGGCTACACCTTC. It yields the protein CSATTGGRNYGYTF.

The gene calls are TRBV14 and TRBJ2-3; D may match TRBD1 or TRBD2 (5 bases each). Germline V gives CDR1 SGHDN, CDR2 FVKESK. This CDR3 comprises 13 residues. The V end was cut by 0 bases, the J end by 8 bases, with 9 bases between. For the CDR3, the DNA is TGTGCCAGCAGCCAAGATGCGAGGGGTACGCAGTATTTT. Translating it yields CASSQDARGTQYF.

A few counts support this clonotype. The chain joins TRBV5-1 to TRBJ1-4; D is perhaps TRBD1 (5 bases). From germline, CDR1 is SGHRS and CDR2 YFSETQ. V was shortened by 4 bases and J by 0 bases, with 10 bases between the two germline ends. CDR3 length: 15 amino acids. CDR3 DNA sequence: TGCGCCAGCAGCGATCCACAGGCAACTAATGAAAAACTGTTTTTT. It is translated as CASSDPQATNEKLFF.

The chain carries TRBV20-1 and TRBJ2-7, with 7 bases that match TRBD1. Germline V lookup: CDR1 DFQATT, CDR2 SNEGSKA (reference sequence). The CDR3 is 14 amino acids. V was clipped by 2 bases and J by 4 bases; unmatched bases: 8. For the CDR3, the DNA is TGCAGTGCTAGACGACAGGGTAAAAGGTACGAGCAGTACTTC. Its translation is CSARRQGKRYEQYF.

The chain links TRBV7-8 to TRBJ1-5; D possibly corresponds to TRBD1 (5 bases). Trimming removed 2 bases at V and 3 bases at J, with 11 bases between. Germline loops: CDR1 SGHVS, CDR2 FQNEAQ. The CDR3 is made up of 15 amino acids. The CDR3 loop reads CASSLSETVNQPQHF. In nucleotides, the CDR3 is TGTGCCAGCAGCTTATCAGAGACAGTCAATCAGCCCCAGCATTTT. Combining the CDR3 with reference TRBV7-8 and TRBJ1-5 gives the whole variable domain GAGVSQSPRYKVAKRGQDVALRCDPISGHVSLFWYQQALGQGPEFLTYFQNEAQLDKSGLPSDRFFAERPEGSVSTLKIQRTQQEDSAVYLCASSLSETVNQPQHFGDGTRLSIL.

The V call is TRBV24-1, the J call TRBJ2-3; 7 bases match TRBD1. Looked up from germline, CDR1 is KGHDR and CDR2 is SFDVKD. Trimming removed 2 bases from V and 1 base from J; junction bases left unmatched: 8. CDR3 length: 17 residues. As DNA, the CDR3 is TGTGCCACCAGTGATTCCCGAACAGGGGCGCGCACAGATACGCAGTATTTT. The encoded protein is CATSDSRTGARTDTQYF.

This chain joins TRBV12-3 or TRBV12-4 and TRBJ1-2, with D possibly matching TRBD1 (5 bases). V was clipped by 4 bases and J by 0 bases, with 12 bases between them. This CDR3 comprises 15 residues. The CDR3 DNA is TGTGCCAGCAGTTCGCGACAGACGGCTAACTATGGCTACACCTTC. This encodes CASSSRQTANYGYTF.

This clonotype was seen a few times. The rearrangement uses TRBV11-2 and TRBJ1-3, with D uncertain. From germline, CDR1 is SGHAT and CDR2 FQNNGV. The CDR3 is 14 residues long. V was pared by 3 bases and J by 2 bases, with 8 bases between. This CDR3 reads CASSLGAPGNTIYF. CDR3 bases: TGTGCCAGCAGCTTGGGAGCCCCTGGAAACACCATATATTTT.

This chain connects TRBV4-2 to TRBJ2-3; 14 bases are a match to TRBD2. V lost 5 bases to trimming and J lost 2 bases; unmatched junction nucleotides: 18. Germline V gives CDR1 LGHNA, CDR2 YNFKEQ. There are 21 residues in the CDR3. CDR3 bases: TGTGCCAGCAGCGGTCCCGGGACTAGCGGGAGATCGTCGCCGGACACAGATACGCAGTATTTT. Translation gives CASSGPGTSGRSSPDTDTQYF.

J is TRBJ2-3 and V is TRBV4-1; D perhaps matches TRBD1 (6 bases). V dropped 0 bases and J dropped 5 bases, with 12 bases sitting between them. This CDR3 region has 15 residues. CDR1 is MGHRA and CDR2 is YSYEKL in the germline V gene. The CDR3 coding sequence is TGCGCCAGCAGCCAAGAAGGGGGAGTTGGAGATACGCAGTATTTT. Protein sequence: CASSQEGGVGDTQYF.

The chain joins TRBV5-1 to TRBJ1-5; a weak D match, TRBD1 (5 bases). The CDR3 length is 15 residues. The ends were cut back, 0 bases at V and 4 bases at J, with 11 bases in the middle. From germline, CDR1 is SGHRS and CDR2 YFSETQ. The CDR3 reads CASSLDSGGNQPQHF. DNA for the CDR3: TGCGCCAGCAGCTTGGACAGTGGGGGAAATCAGCCCCAGCATTTT. Based on the CDR3 plus reference TRBV5-1 and TRBJ1-5, the full variable domain is KAGVTQTPRYLIKTRGQQVTLSCSPISGHRSVSWYQQTPGQGLQFLFEYFSETQRNKGNFPGRFSGRQFSNSRSEMNVSTLELGDSALYLCASSLDSGGNQPQHFGDGTRLSIL.

This clonotype was seen a handful of times. CDR3 bases: TGTGCCAGCAGTGGGCTGGCTACAGATACGCAGTATTTT. This codes for CASSGLATDTQYF. The V and J genes are TRBV25-1 and TRBJ2-3; no clear D. Germline CDR1 and CDR2: MGHDK and SYGVNS. Trimming cost V 4 bases and J 3 bases, with 8 bases left between them. This CDR3 has 13 amino acids.

The chain uses TRBV20-1 and TRBJ2-2, with a tentative D call TRBD1 (6 bases). Trimming shortened V by 2 bases and J by 7 bases, and 11 bases separated the two germline ends. CDR1 DFQATT and CDR2 SNEGSKA come from the germline V gene (reference sequence). This CDR3 is built from 13 residues. CDR3 loop: CSARPPRGGELFF. In DNA, the CDR3 is TGCAGTGCTAGACCCCCCAGGGGCGGGGAGCTGTTTTTT.

Only a few counts were recorded for this clonotype. V gene TRBV12-3 or TRBV12-4 combines with J gene TRBJ1-4; the D is unclear. The CDR3 covers 14 residues. V lost 6 bases to trimming and J lost 6 bases, with 14 bases between them. CDR3 sequence reads: CASSLVVEDEKLFF. The CDR3 coding sequence is TGTGCCAGCAGCCTTGTGGTGGAGGATGAAAAACTGTTTTTT.

In this sample, this clonotype turned up a few times. The chain carries TRBV7-2 and TRBJ1-2, with 7 bases aligning to TRBD1. The CDR3 has 14 amino acids. V gave up 4 bases and J gave up 1 base; unmatched junction bases: 3. The germline CDR1 and CDR2 sequences are SGHTA and FQGNSA. The CDR3 reads CASSSDRSNYGYTF. The DNA for the CDR3 is TGTGCCAGCAGCTCGGACAGGAGTAACTATGGCTACACCTTC.

In DNA, the CDR3 is TGTGCCATCTCCCAGGGTTATAATGAAAAACTGTTTTTT. Amino acids: CAISQGYNEKLFF. The J gene is TRBJ1-4, the V gene TRBV12-3 or TRBV12-4; the D gene is possibly TRBD1 (5 bases). This CDR3 has 13 residues. The V end lost 10 bases, the J end lost 4 bases, and 13 bases lay between the germline ends.

This clonotype was counted a few times. The CDR3 is CASSLFGLAGDNEQFF. Written as DNA, the CDR3 is TGTGCCAGCAGCTTATTCGGACTAGCGGGAGATAATGAGCAGTTCTTC. This chain connects TRBV7-2 to TRBJ2-1; TRBD2 matches at 13 bases. The CDR3 extends over 16 amino acids. Germline V CDR1 and CDR2: SGHTA, FQGNSA. Germline trimming cut 2 bases from V and 7 bases from J; bases unmatched to any gene: 5.

The V and J genes are TRBV12-3 or TRBV12-4 and TRBJ1-2, with a weak D call TRBD1 (5 bases). Trimming removed 3 bases at V and 0 bases at J, with 8 bases between. This CDR3 contains 14 residues. CDR3 region: CASSFLGANYGYTF. CDR3 DNA sequence: TGTGCCAGCAGTTTCTTGGGGGCTAACTATGGCTACACCTTC.

The chain is built from TRBV5-1 and TRBJ1-2, with 8 bases aligning to TRBD1. Losses at the gene ends were 5 bases for V and 4 bases for J; bases not matched to a gene: 10. Per the germline V gene, CDR1 is SGHRS and CDR2 is YFSETQ. The CDR3 extends over 15 amino acids. CDR3 sequence (DNA): TGCGCCAGCAGGGACAGGGTCCGCCTAGGCTATGGCTACACCTTC. This gives the protein CASRDRVRLGYGYTF.

In this sample, this clonotype turned up a few times. The rearrangement links TRBV18 to TRBJ1-4; 7 nucleotides align to TRBD1. The V gene end was trimmed by 4 bases and the J gene end by 7 bases; junction bases not matched to a gene: 6. Per the germline V gene, CDR1 is KGHSH and CDR2 is LQKENI. CDR3 length: 14 amino acids. The CDR3, as DNA: TGTGCCAGCTCACATGACGGACAGGCTGAAAAACTGTTTTTT. It yields the protein CASSHDGQAEKLFF.

This clonotype was seen only once. The chain has TRBV12-3 or TRBV12-4 and TRBJ2-4; no clear D gene. Trimming stripped 5 bases from V and 8 bases from J, with 4 bases between. The CDR3 has 10 residues. The CDR3: CASSKDIQYF. The DNA of the CDR3 is TGTGCCAGCAGTAAAGACATTCAGTACTTC.

This rearrangement joins TRBV6-2 or TRBV6-3 to TRBJ1-1; possibly TRBD1 for D (6 bases). Trimming took 2 bases from V and 0 from J, leaving 7 bases between them. The CDR3 loop spans 14 amino acids. From germline, CDR1 is MNHEY and CDR2 SVGEGT. CDR3 nucleotides: TGTGCCAGCAGTTACGGGGACATGAACACTGAAGCTTTCTTT. It codes for CASSYGDMNTEAFF.

This rearrangement joins TRBV20-1 to TRBJ1-1; unclear D gene. CDR3 length: 11 amino acids. CDR1 is DFQATT, CDR2 SNEGSKA, per germline (reference sequence). As DNA, the CDR3 is TGCAGCCCGACGGTGAACACTGAAGCTTTCTTT. This codes for CSPTVNTEAFF.

Only a few counts were recorded for this clonotype. The chain is built from TRBV2 and TRBJ2-3, with a possible D match to TRBD1 (6 bases). CDR1 is SNHLY and CDR2 is FYNNEI in the germline V gene. V was cut by 4 bases and J by 4 bases, with 12 bases left in between. The CDR3 has 14 residues. Written as DNA, the CDR3 is TGTGCCAGCAGTGCTTGGCAGGGGCCAGATACGCAGTATTTT. This codes for CASSAWQGPDTQYF.